This TCR beta chain was observed in a study of blood T cell repertoires in COVID-19. About the research overall: The study drew acute and convalescent COVID-19 samples from the United States, Italy and Spain. T cells, B-cell-depleted T cells, or PBMCs provided the cDNA or gDNA that served as material.

Original processing notes: How many nucleated cells were present was estimated from reference gene primer amplification. The table came from immunoSEQ multiplex PCR; TCRdb's copy has only in-frame clones and leaves some out. That table furnishes V, J and clone size, whereas the DNA furnished D and trimming. The table lists about 70,000 clones, roughly nine tenths of them singletons, with roughly a tenth in the top ten. Trimming cost V 5 bases and J 6 bases, with 11 bases left between them. The CDR3 is 13 residues long. Germline assignment: CDR1 SGHTA and CDR2 FQGTGA. The TCR originated in a human donor in a cohort sampled during active COVID-19. The specimen was peripheral blood. The V gene is TRBV7-3, the J gene TRBJ2-1; TRBD2 might be the D (5 bases). CDR3 protein: CASSVSSTNEQFF. DNA for the CDR3: TGTGCCAGCAGCGTCTCTAGCACCAATGAGCAGTTCTTC.